This is a list of T cell receptor beta chains from one sample in a study of OX40 agonist ivuxolimab in advanced cancers. Here immunoSEQ multiplex PCR was the method, and the copy in TCRdb shows in-frame clones only, minus some. Of approximately 12,000 clones listed, less than 80% are singletons. Sequenced here: CD4+ or CD8+ T cells sorted from blood, sampled in a trial of the OX40 agonist ivuxolimab. These receptors were obtained from an adult with an advanced solid tumor such as melanoma, head and neck, liver or kidney cancer. Each CDR3 is given with its conserved first and last residue. The D gene is left open where the match is weak. Clone size, where shown, is once, few, many, or a class for clones that have expanded.

v_call: TRBV18
clone_size: -
j_call: TRBJ1-1
cdr3_length: 13
d_call: -
cdr3_nt: TGTGCCAGCTCACGGGGACCGAACACTGAAGCTTTCTTT
cdr3_aa: CASSRGPNTEAFF

v_call: TRBV29-1
clone_size: -
j_call: TRBJ1-4
cdr3_length: 10
d_call: -
cdr3_nt: TGCAGCGCCTATTCAGGGAAACTGTTTTTT
cdr3_aa: CSAYSGKLFF

v_call: TRBV2
clone_size: medium-sized
j_call: TRBJ2-2
cdr3_length: 14
d_call: TRBD2
cdr3_nt: TGTGCCAGCAGGACTAGCGGCAACACCGGGGAGCTGTTTTTT
cdr3_aa: CASRTSGNTGELFF

v_call: TRBV19
clone_size: -
j_call: TRBJ1-1
cdr3_length: 15
d_call: -
cdr3_nt: TGTGCCAGTAGTATAGGCCAGCGGGGAAACACTGAAGCTTTCTTT
cdr3_aa: CASSIGQRGNTEAFF

v_call: TRBV27
clone_size: -
j_call: TRBJ1-1
cdr3_length: 14
d_call: TRBD1
cdr3_nt: TGTGCCAGCAGAATGACAGGGAGGTCTACTGAAGCTTTCTTT
cdr3_aa: CASRMTGRSTEAFF

v_call: TRBV5-4
clone_size: few
j_call: TRBJ2-5
cdr3_length: 14
d_call: -
cdr3_nt: TGTGCCAGCAGCTTGGCGACCCTCCAAGAGACCCAGTACTTC
cdr3_aa: CASSLATLQETQYF

v_call: TRBV6-1
clone_size: -
j_call: TRBJ1-5
cdr3_length: 14
d_call: -
cdr3_nt: TGTGCCAGCAGTTCCGGAGGAAGCAATCAGCCCCAGCATTTT
cdr3_aa: CASSSGGSNQPQHF

v_call: TRBV19
clone_size: many
j_call: TRBJ1-1
cdr3_length: 14
d_call: -
cdr3_nt: TGTGCCAGTAGCTCAAGGGGAGGGGACACTGAAGCTTTCTTT
cdr3_aa: CASSSRGGDTEAFF

v_call: TRBV30
clone_size: few
j_call: TRBJ2-7
cdr3_length: 12
d_call: -
cdr3_nt: TGTGCCTGGAGTGCAGGGAATGCCGAGCAGTACTTC
cdr3_aa: CAWSAGNAEQYF

v_call: TRBV4-2
clone_size: once
j_call: TRBJ1-2
cdr3_length: 15
d_call: -
cdr3_nt: TGTGCCAGCAGCCAAGACCGCGGAGATAACTATGGCTACACCTTC
cdr3_aa: CASSQDRGDNYGYTF

v_call: TRBV7-9
clone_size: once
j_call: TRBJ2-3
cdr3_length: 12
d_call: -
cdr3_nt: TGTGCCAGCAGCACCCAGGGTAATACGCAGTATTTT
cdr3_aa: CASSTQGNTQYF

v_call: TRBV5-6
clone_size: -
j_call: TRBJ2-3
cdr3_length: 13
d_call: -
cdr3_nt: TGTGCCAGCAGCTCCTCCAGAGGGGGGACGCAGTATTTT
cdr3_aa: CASSSSRGGTQYF

v_call: TRBV6-5
clone_size: -
j_call: TRBJ1-4
cdr3_length: 13
d_call: -
cdr3_nt: TGTGCCAGCAGTTTAGGGGCCCAGGAAAAACTGTTTTTT
cdr3_aa: CASSLGAQEKLFF

v_call: TRBV6-5
clone_size: -
j_call: TRBJ2-5
cdr3_length: 12
d_call: -
cdr3_nt: TGTGCCAGCAGTTACTCGACAGAGACCCAGTACTTC
cdr3_aa: CASSYSTETQYF

v_call: TRBV28
clone_size: -
j_call: TRBJ2-2
cdr3_length: 15
d_call: TRBD2
cdr3_nt: TGTGCCAGCAGTGTACTAGCGGGGAACACCGGGGAGCTGTTTTTT
cdr3_aa: CASSVLAGNTGELFF

v_call: TRBV28
clone_size: -
j_call: TRBJ1-1
cdr3_length: 13
d_call: TRBD1
cdr3_nt: TGTGCCAGCAGCCCGACAGGGATCGCTGAAGCTTTCTTT
cdr3_aa: CASSPTGIAEAFF

v_call: TRBV9
clone_size: -
j_call: TRBJ1-6
cdr3_length: 16
d_call: -
cdr3_nt: TGTGCCAGCAGCGCGACACATCAGGATTATAATTCACCCCTCCACTTT
cdr3_aa: CASSATHQDYNSPLHF

v_call: TRBV4-3
clone_size: -
j_call: TRBJ2-5
cdr3_length: 14
d_call: -
cdr3_nt: TGCGCCAGCAGCCAAGATAAGGGTTTAGAGACCCAGTACTTC
cdr3_aa: CASSQDKGLETQYF

v_call: TRBV7-2
clone_size: -
j_call: TRBJ1-1
cdr3_length: 13
d_call: -
cdr3_nt: TGTGCCAGCAGCACTTCACCGTACACTGAAGCTTTCTTT
cdr3_aa: CASSTSPYTEAFF

v_call: TRBV28
clone_size: few
j_call: TRBJ1-4
cdr3_length: 16
d_call: TRBD1
cdr3_nt: TGTGCCAGCAGTTTAGAAAAGGGGGCGCGGGGGGAAAAACTGTTTTTT
cdr3_aa: CASSLEKGARGEKLFF

v_call: TRBV5-6
clone_size: -
j_call: TRBJ2-7
cdr3_length: 14
d_call: -
cdr3_nt: TGTGCCAGCAGCTGGGGGGCAGGGGCCTACGAGCAGTACTTC
cdr3_aa: CASSWGAGAYEQYF

v_call: TRBV2
clone_size: -
j_call: TRBJ1-5
cdr3_length: 13
d_call: -
cdr3_nt: TGTGCCAGCAGTGTACAGTTAAATCAGCCCCAGCATTTT
cdr3_aa: CASSVQLNQPQHF

v_call: TRBV9
clone_size: -
j_call: TRBJ1-2
cdr3_length: 14
d_call: -
cdr3_nt: TGTGCCAGCAGCGTAGATAGTGCTAACTATGGCTACACCTTC
cdr3_aa: CASSVDSANYGYTF

v_call: TRBV5-1
clone_size: -
j_call: TRBJ2-3
cdr3_length: 15
d_call: TRBD2
cdr3_nt: TGCGCCAGCAGCTTGAACGGGGGGGCCATAGATACGCAGTATTTT
cdr3_aa: CASSLNGGAIDTQYF

v_call: TRBV6-5
clone_size: -
j_call: TRBJ1-2
cdr3_length: 15
d_call: TRBD1
cdr3_nt: TGTGCCAGCAGGCCACGACAGGGGGCACTCTATGGCTACACCTTC
cdr3_aa: CASRPRQGALYGYTF

v_call: TRBV19
clone_size: -
j_call: TRBJ2-1
cdr3_length: 10
d_call: -
cdr3_nt: TGTGCGTCAGGGTCTAATGAGCAGTTCTTC
cdr3_aa: CASGSNEQFF

v_call: TRBV5-6
clone_size: -
j_call: TRBJ2-6
cdr3_length: 14
d_call: -
cdr3_nt: TGTGCCAGCAGCTACGCCTCTGGGGCCAACGTCCTGACTTTC
cdr3_aa: CASSYASGANVLTF

v_call: TRBV4-3
clone_size: -
j_call: TRBJ1-3
cdr3_length: 15
d_call: -
cdr3_nt: TGCGCCAGCAGCCAAGATGATGGGAGAGGGAACACCATATATTTT
cdr3_aa: CASSQDDGRGNTIYF